The 21 T cell receptor beta chains in this list originate from one sample, sequenced in a study of blood T cell repertoires in COVID-19. Sequencing used immunoSEQ multiplex PCR; TCRdb keeps in-frame clones, though not all of them. The profile shows fewer than 300,000 clones, 90% of them singletons. Sequenced sample: PBMCs or T cells enriched from blood (not recorded which). Receptors were obtained from a young woman who had recovered from COVID-19.

CDR3 protein: CASSTVATNEKLFF. The DNA of the CDR3 is TGTGCCAGCAGTACAGTTGCAACTAATGAAAAACTGTTTTTT. This chain connects TRBV6-2 or TRBV6-3 to TRBJ1-4; D not certain. Trimming left V 5 bases short and J 0 bases short, with 7 bases between. CDR1 is MNHEY, CDR2 SVGEGT, per germline. The CDR3 has 14 residues.

The V and J genes are TRBV5-1 and TRBJ2-3; 15 positions match TRBD2. The CDR3 covers 19 residues. Losses at the gene ends were 3 bases for V and 3 bases for J; bases not matched to a gene: 11. Germline V gene lookup returns CDR1 SGHRS and CDR2 YFSETQ. The CDR3 loop reads CASSSYGLAGGPDTDTQYF. CDR3 in DNA: TGCGCCAGCAGCTCCTACGGACTAGCGGGAGGGCCCGATACAGATACGCAGTATTTT.

This clone appeared a few times. This chain connects TRBV5-1 to TRBJ1-3; D might be TRBD1 (6 bases). CDR3 size: 15 residues. Trimming removed 4 bases from V and 1 base from J, with 12 bases in between. Germline V gene sequence: CDR1 SGHRS, CDR2 YFSETQ. Here the CDR3 DNA reads TGCGCCAGCAGCGTCGGGGGGACATCTGGAAACACCATATATTTT. Its translation: CASSVGGTSGNTIYF.

The V gene is TRBV19, the J gene TRBJ1-5; D gene ambiguous. CDR1 LNHDA and CDR2 SQIVND come from the germline V gene (reference sequence). The CDR3 consists of 15 residues. V was pared by 1 base and J by 2 bases, with 9 bases between. This CDR3 is CASSIARVGNQPQHF. CDR3 DNA sequence: TGTGCCAGTAGTATAGCTCGGGTAGGCAATCAGCCCCAGCATTTT. Full variable domain (rest looked up from reference TRBV19 and TRBJ1-5): DGGITQSPKYLFRKEGQNVTLSCEQNLNHDAMYWYRQDPGQGLRLIYYSQIVNDFQKGDIAEGYSVSREKKESFPLTVTSAQKNPTAFYLCASSIARVGNQPQHFGDGTRLSIL.

This clone has just one count. Written as DNA, the CDR3 is TGTGCCAGCAGCTTAGGCGGGGAGGGCCTATACGAGCAGTACTTC. Its protein product is CASSLGGEGLYEQYF. The chain has TRBV11-3 and TRBJ2-7, with 7 bases aligning to TRBD2. The V segment lost 1 base and the J segment 4 bases; nucleotides outside the gene matches: 7. From germline, CDR1 is SGHNT and CDR2 YENEEA. The CDR3 totals 15 residues.

J is TRBJ2-2 and V is TRBV9; D perhaps matches TRBD1 (5 bases). Germline V gene lookup returns CDR1 SGDLS and CDR2 YYNGEE. Trimming took off 4 bases at V and 3 bases at J, with 16 bases between the two ends. The CDR3 covers 16 residues. The CDR3 here is CASSPQGATDTGELFF. For the CDR3, the DNA is TGTGCCAGCAGCCCGCAAGGGGCGACGGACACCGGGGAGCTGTTTTTT.

The rearrangement links TRBV7-9 to TRBJ1-4, with TRBD1 matching 7 bases. This CDR3 has 16 residues. V lost 5 bases to trimming and J lost 7 bases; unmatched junction nucleotides: 13. Germline CDR1 SEHNR, CDR2 FQNEAQ (reference sequence). CDR3 nucleotide sequence: TGTGCCAGCAGCGATTCAGGAGGGGGCGCGTTTGAAAAACTGTTTTTT. This translates into CASSDSGGGAFEKLFF. Full variable domain (rest looked up from reference TRBV7-9 and TRBJ1-4): DTGVSQNPRHKITKRGQNVTFRCDPISEHNRLYWYRQTLGQGPEFLTYFQNEAQLEKSRLLSDRFSAERPKGSFSTLEIQRTEQGDSAMYLCASSDSGGGAFEKLFFGSGTQLSVL.

This clone was picked up one time. DNA of the CDR3: TGTGCCAGCAGTGGACTAGTAAACGACAATGAGCAGTTCTTC. Encoded protein: CASSGLVNDNEQFF. The chain uses TRBV25-1 and TRBJ2-1, with D possibly TRBD2 on 6 matching bases. The length of the CDR3 is 14 residues. Germline CDR1 and CDR2: MGHDK and SYGVNS. Trimming cost V 4 bases and J 5 bases, with 12 bases left between them.

The genes are TRBV6-4 and TRBJ2-3, with D tentatively TRBD2 (6 bases). V was clipped by 5 bases and J by 3 bases, with 9 bases between them. Germline CDR1 MRHNA, CDR2 SNTAGT. The CDR3 totals 13 residues. The CDR3 here is CASSSGRTDTQYF. CDR3 nucleotides: TGTGCCAGCAGTTCAGGGAGGACAGATACGCAGTATTTT.

The chain employs TRBV7-9 and TRBJ1-4; 9 positions agree with TRBD1. Germline CDR1 reads SEHNR; CDR2 reads FQNEAQ (reference sequence). The ends lost 5 bases at V and 8 bases at J; junction bases unmatched: 6. The CDR3 has 14 amino acids. The CDR3 loop is CASSPGQGNEKLFF. The DNA of the CDR3 is TGTGCCAGCAGCCCGGGACAGGGTAACGAAAAACTGTTTTTT.

The V and J genes are TRBV6-5 and TRBJ1-5, with 8 nucleotides matching TRBD1. The germline V gene has CDR1 MNHEY and CDR2 SVGAGI. The CDR3 sequence is 14 residues long. V shed 5 bases and J 4 bases; nucleotides not matched to a gene: 4. Here the CDR3 reads CASSRQGSNQPQHF. The CDR3, as DNA: TGTGCCAGCAGTAGACAGGGGTCAAATCAGCCCCAGCATTTT.

The genes are TRBV6-5 and TRBJ2-2, with a weak D call TRBD2 (6 bases). The CDR3 sequence is 15 residues long. Germline V CDR1 and CDR2: MNHEY, SVGAGI. Trimming left V 1 base short and J 8 bases short, with 14 bases between. This CDR3 reads CASSYFGGGTGELFF. DNA for the CDR3: TGTGCCAGCAGTTACTTTGGGGGAGGAACGGGGGAGCTGTTTTTT.

J is TRBJ2-1 and V is TRBV28, with TRBD1 matching over 11 bases. CDR1 and CDR2 (germline): MDHEN, SYDVKM. CDR3 length: 15 amino acids. Trimming took 4 bases from V and 6 from J; bases not matched to a gene: 5. The CDR3 here is CASSSGQGVVNEQFF. Here the CDR3 DNA reads TGTGCCAGCAGTTCGGGACAGGGGGTAGTCAATGAGCAGTTCTTC.

This clone was seen a few times. The V gene is TRBV7-8, the J gene TRBJ1-2, with D possibly being TRBD1 (5 bases). The ends were cut back, 1 base at V and 1 base at J, with 13 bases in the middle. This CDR3 contains 16 residues. The V gene's germline CDR1 is SGHVS and CDR2 FQNEAQ. CDR3 DNA sequence: TGTGCCAGCAGCTTAGTGGGGGGAGTCCTTAACTATGGCTACACCTTC. It encodes CASSLVGGVLNYGYTF.

V is TRBV4-3 and J is TRBJ2-7, with TRBD2 as a possible D gene (6 bases). This CDR3 comprises 17 residues. V gave up 0 bases and J gave up 1 base, with 16 bases separating them. Germline V lookup: CDR1 LGHNA, CDR2 YSLEER. The CDR3 DNA is TGCGCCAGCAGCCAAGATGTAGACACCCGGGGGTCCTACGAGCAGTACTTC. As protein: CASSQDVDTRGSYEQYF.

The genes are TRBV7-9 and TRBJ1-1; D possibly corresponds to TRBD1 (5 bases). The length of the CDR3 is 14 residues. Germline loops: CDR1 SEHNR, CDR2 FQNEAQ (reference sequence). V was pared by 5 bases and J by 1 base, with 11 bases between. CDR3 nucleotide sequence: TGTGCCAGCAGCCCCCAGGGCGGGAACACTGAAGCTTTCTTT. As protein: CASSPQGGNTEAFF.

The chain links TRBV6-2 or TRBV6-3 to TRBJ1-5; TRBD1 aligns across 11 bases. V lost 4 bases, J lost 3 bases, and 14 bases stayed unmatched. Germline values: CDR1 MNHEY, CDR2 SVGEGT. There are 19 residues in the CDR3. For the CDR3, the DNA is TGTGCCAGCAGTTCCCCGGGACAGGGGGTATTTTCCCTCAATCAGCCCCAGCATTTT. Translated: CASSSPGQGVFSLNQPQHF.

This chain links TRBV7-3 with TRBJ2-1; 9 bases are a match to TRBD1. Germline V CDR1 and CDR2: SGHTA, FQGTGA. The CDR3 spans 14 residues. Losses at the gene ends were 4 bases for V and 4 bases for J; bases not matched to a gene: 2. CDR3: CASSSGQGYNEQFF. CDR3 bases: TGTGCCAGCAGCTCGGGACAGGGTTACAATGAGCAGTTCTTC.

The V and J genes are TRBV7-9 and TRBJ1-4; maybe TRBD1 (6 bases). This CDR3 comprises 16 residues. V dropped 5 bases and J dropped 6 bases, with 19 bases sitting between them. The germline gives CDR1 SEHNR, CDR2 FQNEAQ (reference sequence). CDR3 protein: CASSQIPGTGYEKLFF. The CDR3 DNA follows: TGTGCCAGCAGCCAAATTCCGGGCACAGGGTATGAAAAACTGTTTTTT.

The CDR3 bases are TGTGCCAGCAGATATGGGACAGGGAACACTGAAGCTTTCTTT. It translates to CASRYGTGNTEAFF. This sequence joins TRBV7-9 and TRBJ1-1; 8 nucleotides agree with TRBD1. Germline trimming cut 6 bases from V and 1 base from J; bases unmatched to any gene: 4. The germline V gene has CDR1 SEHNR and CDR2 FQNEAQ (reference sequence). There are 14 residues in the CDR3.

Concerning this clone itself: Other DNA variants within this sample encode the same CDR3. The rearrangement uses TRBV18 and TRBJ2-5, with a weak D call TRBD1 (5 bases). The CDR3 is made up of 14 amino acids. Trimming removed 0 bases from V and 4 bases from J, with 9 bases in between. Germline values: CDR1 KGHSH, CDR2 LQKENI. This chain's CDR3 is CASSPPSRVETQYF. The CDR3 region has the DNA TGTGCCAGCTCACCACCCTCCAGGGTAGAGACCCAGTACTTC.